This is a list of T cell receptor beta chains from one sample in a study of blood T cell repertoires in COVID-19. TCRdb's table, derived via immunoSEQ multiplex PCR, lists solely in-frame clones and lacks some. The profile covers around 57,000 clones, with roughly 88% appearing a single time and around a sixth taken by the ten largest. The sequencing input was peripheral blood. Receptors were obtained from a woman of 80 years or more with active COVID-19. Both conserved end residues are part of each CDR3. D genes are given only for firm matches. Expanded clones get a size class; other rows say once, few or many, or leave the size out.

v_gene	abundance	j_gene	d_gene	CDR3aa	CDR3nt
TRBV19	NA	TRBJ2-3	TRBD2	CASSISGTSLVDTQYF	TGTGCCAGTAGTATCTCCGGGACTAGCTTGGTCGATACGCAGTATTTT
TRBV18	NA	TRBJ2-1	TRBD2	CASSRDYGYNEQFF	TGTGCCAGCTCTAGGGACTACGGCTACAATGAGCAGTTCTTC
TRBV7-9	NA	TRBJ2-3	TRBD1	CASSWGQGGADTQYF	TGTGCCAGCAGCTGGGGACAGGGAGGCGCAGATACGCAGTATTTT
TRBV3-1/TRBV3-2	NA	TRBJ2-1	TRBD2	CASSHSLGRGGYNEQFF	TGTGCCAGCAGCCACTCCCTAGGCCGGGGGGGGTACAATGAGCAGTTCTTC
TRBV5-1	once	TRBJ2-3	NA	CASSSGTSSTDTQYF	TGCGCCAGCAGCTCCGGGACTTCCAGCACAGATACGCAGTATTTT
TRBV14	NA	TRBJ1-1	NA	CASSLQGNTEAFF	TGTGCCAGCAGCCTGCAGGGGAACACTGAAGCTTTCTTT
TRBV2	few	TRBJ1-1	NA	CASQLNTEAFF	TGTGCCAGCCAGTTGAATACTGAAGCTTTCTTT
TRBV5-1	once	TRBJ2-1	TRBD2	CASSLGLAGEGEQFF	TGCGCCAGCAGCCTGGGACTAGCGGGGGAAGGAGAGCAGTTCTTC
TRBV5-6	NA	TRBJ1-4	NA	CASSQGIRANEKLFF	TGTGCCAGCAGCCAGGGTATAAGGGCTAATGAAAAACTGTTTTTT
TRBV7-9	once	TRBJ1-5	TRBD1	CASSHTPGQGSNQPQHF	TGTGCCAGCAGCCATACCCCGGGACAGGGGAGCAATCAGCCCCAGCATTTT